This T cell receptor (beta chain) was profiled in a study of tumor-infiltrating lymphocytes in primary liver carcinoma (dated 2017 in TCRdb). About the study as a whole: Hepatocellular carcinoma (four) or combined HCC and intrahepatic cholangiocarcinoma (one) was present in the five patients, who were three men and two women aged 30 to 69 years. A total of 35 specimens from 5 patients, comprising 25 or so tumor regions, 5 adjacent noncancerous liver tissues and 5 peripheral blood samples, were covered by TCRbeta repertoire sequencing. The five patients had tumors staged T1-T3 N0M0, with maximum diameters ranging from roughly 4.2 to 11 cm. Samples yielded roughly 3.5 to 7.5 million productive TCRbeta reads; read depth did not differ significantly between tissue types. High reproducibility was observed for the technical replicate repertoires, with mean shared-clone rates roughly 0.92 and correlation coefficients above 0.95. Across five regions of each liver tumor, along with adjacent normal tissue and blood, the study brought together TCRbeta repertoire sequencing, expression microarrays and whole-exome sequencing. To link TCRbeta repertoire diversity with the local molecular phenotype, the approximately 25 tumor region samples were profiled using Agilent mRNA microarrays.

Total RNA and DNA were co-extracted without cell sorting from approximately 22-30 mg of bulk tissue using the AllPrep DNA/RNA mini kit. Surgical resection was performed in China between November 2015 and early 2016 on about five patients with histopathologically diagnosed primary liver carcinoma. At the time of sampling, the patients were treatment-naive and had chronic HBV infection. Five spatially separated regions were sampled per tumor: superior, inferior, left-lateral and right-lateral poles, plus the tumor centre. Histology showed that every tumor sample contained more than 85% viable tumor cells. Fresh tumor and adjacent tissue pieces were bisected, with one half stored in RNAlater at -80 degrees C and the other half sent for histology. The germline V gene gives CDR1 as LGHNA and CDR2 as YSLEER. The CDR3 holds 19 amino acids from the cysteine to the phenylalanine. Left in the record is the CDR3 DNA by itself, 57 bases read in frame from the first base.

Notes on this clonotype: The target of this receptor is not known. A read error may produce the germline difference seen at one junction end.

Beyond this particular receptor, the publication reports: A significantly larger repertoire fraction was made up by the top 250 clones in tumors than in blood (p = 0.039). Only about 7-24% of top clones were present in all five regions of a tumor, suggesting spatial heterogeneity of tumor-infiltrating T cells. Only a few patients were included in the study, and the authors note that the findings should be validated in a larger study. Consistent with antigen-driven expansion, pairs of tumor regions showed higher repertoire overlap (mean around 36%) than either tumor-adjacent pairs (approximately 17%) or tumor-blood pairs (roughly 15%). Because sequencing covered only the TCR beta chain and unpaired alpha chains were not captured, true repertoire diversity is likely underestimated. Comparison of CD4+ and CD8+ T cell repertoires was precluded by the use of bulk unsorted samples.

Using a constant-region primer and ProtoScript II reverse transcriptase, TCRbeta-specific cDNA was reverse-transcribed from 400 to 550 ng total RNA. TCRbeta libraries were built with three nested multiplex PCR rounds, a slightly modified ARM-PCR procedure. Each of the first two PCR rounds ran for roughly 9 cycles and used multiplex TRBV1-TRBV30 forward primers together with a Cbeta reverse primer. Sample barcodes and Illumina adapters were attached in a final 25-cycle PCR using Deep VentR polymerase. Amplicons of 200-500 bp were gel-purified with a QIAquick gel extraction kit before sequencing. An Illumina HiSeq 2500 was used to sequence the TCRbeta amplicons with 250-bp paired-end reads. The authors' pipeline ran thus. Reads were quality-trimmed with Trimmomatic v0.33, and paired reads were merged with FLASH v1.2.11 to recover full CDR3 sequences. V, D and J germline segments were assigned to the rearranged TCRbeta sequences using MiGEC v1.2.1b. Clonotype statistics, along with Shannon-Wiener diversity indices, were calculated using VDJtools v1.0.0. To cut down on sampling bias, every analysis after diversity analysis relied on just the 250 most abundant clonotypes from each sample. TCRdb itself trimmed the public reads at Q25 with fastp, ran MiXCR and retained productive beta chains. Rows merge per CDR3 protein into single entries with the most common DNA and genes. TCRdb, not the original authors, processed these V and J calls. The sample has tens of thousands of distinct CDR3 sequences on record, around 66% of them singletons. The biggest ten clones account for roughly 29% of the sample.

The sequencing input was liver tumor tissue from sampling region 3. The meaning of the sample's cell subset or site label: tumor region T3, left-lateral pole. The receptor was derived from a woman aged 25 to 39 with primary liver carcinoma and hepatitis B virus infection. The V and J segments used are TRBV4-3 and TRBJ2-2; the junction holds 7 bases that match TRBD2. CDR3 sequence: CASSVLEGGPRSNTGGLFF. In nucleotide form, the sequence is TGCGCCAGCAGCGTACTAGAGGGAGGGCCCCGTTCAAACACCGGGGGGCTGTTTTTT.